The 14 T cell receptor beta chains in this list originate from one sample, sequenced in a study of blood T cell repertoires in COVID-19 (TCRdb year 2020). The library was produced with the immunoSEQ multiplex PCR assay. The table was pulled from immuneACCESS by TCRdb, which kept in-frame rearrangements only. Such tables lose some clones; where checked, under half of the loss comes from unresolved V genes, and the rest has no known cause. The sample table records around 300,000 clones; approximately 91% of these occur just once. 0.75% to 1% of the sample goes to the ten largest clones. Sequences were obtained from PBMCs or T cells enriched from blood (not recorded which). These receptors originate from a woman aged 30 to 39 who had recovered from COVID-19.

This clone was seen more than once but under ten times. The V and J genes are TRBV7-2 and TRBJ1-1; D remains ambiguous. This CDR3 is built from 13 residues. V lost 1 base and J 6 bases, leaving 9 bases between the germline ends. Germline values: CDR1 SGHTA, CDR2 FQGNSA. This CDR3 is CASSLGARPEAFF. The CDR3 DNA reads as TGTGCCAGCAGCTTAGGAGCGCGACCTGAAGCTTTCTTT.

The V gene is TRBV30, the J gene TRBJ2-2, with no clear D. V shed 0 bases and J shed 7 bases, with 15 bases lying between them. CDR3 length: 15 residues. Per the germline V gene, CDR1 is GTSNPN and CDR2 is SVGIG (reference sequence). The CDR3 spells CAWSVIPTLNGELFF. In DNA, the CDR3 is TGTGCCTGGAGTGTAATCCCCACATTGAACGGGGAGCTGTTTTTT.

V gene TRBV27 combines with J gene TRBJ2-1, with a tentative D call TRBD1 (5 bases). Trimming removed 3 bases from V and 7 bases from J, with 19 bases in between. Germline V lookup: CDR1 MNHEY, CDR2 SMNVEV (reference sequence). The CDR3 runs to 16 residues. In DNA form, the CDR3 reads TGTGCCAGCAGTTTTCGACAGTGGGTATTACAGAATGAGCAGTTCTTC. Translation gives CASSFRQWVLQNEQFF.

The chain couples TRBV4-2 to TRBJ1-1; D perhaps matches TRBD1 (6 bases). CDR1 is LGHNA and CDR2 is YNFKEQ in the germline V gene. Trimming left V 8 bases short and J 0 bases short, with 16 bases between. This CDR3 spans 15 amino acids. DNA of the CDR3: TGTGCCAGCTCGCCCGCAAACAGGGTGAACACTGAAGCTTTCTTT. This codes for CASSPANRVNTEAFF.

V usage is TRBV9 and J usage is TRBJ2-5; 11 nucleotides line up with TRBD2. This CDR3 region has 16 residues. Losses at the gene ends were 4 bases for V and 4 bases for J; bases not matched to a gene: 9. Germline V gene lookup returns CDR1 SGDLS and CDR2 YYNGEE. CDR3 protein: CASSPRLAGSRETQYF. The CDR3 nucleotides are TGTGCCAGCAGCCCCCGACTAGCGGGAAGTAGAGAGACCCAGTACTTC.

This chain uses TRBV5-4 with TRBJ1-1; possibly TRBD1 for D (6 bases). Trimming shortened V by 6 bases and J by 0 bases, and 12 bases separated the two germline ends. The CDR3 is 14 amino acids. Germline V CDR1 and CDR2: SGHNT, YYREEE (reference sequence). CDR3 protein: CASKDRRMNTEAFF. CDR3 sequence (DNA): TGTGCCAGCAAGGACAGACGGATGAACACTGAAGCTTTCTTT.

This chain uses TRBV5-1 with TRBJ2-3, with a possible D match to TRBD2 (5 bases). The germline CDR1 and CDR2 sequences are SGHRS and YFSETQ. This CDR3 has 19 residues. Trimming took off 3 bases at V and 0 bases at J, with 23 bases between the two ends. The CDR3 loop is CASSSSGIPKSTSTDTQYF. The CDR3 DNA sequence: TGCGCCAGCAGCTCCTCCGGGATCCCAAAGAGCACTAGCACAGATACGCAGTATTTT.

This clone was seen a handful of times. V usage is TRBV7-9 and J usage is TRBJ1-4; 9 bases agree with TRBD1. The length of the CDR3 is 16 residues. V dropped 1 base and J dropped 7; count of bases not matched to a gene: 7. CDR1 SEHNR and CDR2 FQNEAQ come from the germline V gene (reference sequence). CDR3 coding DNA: TGTGCCAGCAGCTTAGACCGGACAGGGGATACTGAAAAACTGTTTTTT. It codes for CASSLDRTGDTEKLFF.

The DNA of the CDR3 is TGTGCCAGCAGCTTAGGGGCACACATTAATGAAAAACTGTTTTTT. Encoded protein: CASSLGAHINEKLFF. The chain links TRBV11-2 to TRBJ1-4; D not resolved. This CDR3 has 15 amino acids. Germline assignment: CDR1 SGHAT and CDR2 FQNNGV. With 1 base removed from V and 4 bases from J, the gap between germline ends came to 10 bases.

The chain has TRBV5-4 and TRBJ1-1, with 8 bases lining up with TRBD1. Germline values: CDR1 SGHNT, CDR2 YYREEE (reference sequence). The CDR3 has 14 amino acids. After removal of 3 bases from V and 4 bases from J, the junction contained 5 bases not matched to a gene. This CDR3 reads CASSSDRVVTEAFF. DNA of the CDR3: TGTGCCAGCAGCTCGGACAGGGTGGTCACTGAAGCTTTCTTT.

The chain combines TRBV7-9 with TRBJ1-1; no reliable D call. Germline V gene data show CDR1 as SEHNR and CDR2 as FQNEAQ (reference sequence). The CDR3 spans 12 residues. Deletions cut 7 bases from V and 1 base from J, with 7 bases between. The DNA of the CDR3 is TGTGCCAGCATTCGGGGGAACACTGAAGCTTTCTTT. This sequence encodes CASIRGNTEAFF. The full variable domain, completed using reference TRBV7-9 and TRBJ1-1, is DTGVSQNPRHKITKRGQNVTFRCDPISEHNRLYWYRQTLGQGPEFLTYFQNEAQLEKSRLLSDRFSAERPKGSFSTLEIQRTEQGDSAMYLCASIRGNTEAFFGQGTRLTVV.

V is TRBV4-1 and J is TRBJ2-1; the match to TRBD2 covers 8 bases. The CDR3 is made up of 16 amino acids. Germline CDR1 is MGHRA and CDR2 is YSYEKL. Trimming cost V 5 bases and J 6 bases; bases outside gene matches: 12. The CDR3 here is CASSYKPGGLGNEQFF. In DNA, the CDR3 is TGCGCCAGCAGCTATAAACCGGGGGGGCTGGGCAATGAGCAGTTCTTC.

The CDR3 region is CASSQSSRNYGYTF. The CDR3 DNA sequence: TGCGCCAGCAGCCAATCGTCCAGGAACTATGGCTACACCTTC. The chain carries TRBV4-3 and TRBJ1-2; D is unresolved. The V and J ends lost 2 bases and 2 bases respectively, with 9 bases between them. CDR3 size: 14 residues. Germline-derived CDR1 and CDR2 are LGHNA and YSLEER.

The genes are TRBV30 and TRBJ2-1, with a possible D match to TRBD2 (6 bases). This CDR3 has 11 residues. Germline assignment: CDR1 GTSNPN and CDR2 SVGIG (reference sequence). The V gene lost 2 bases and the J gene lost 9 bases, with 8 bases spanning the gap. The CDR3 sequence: CAWSRGSEQFF. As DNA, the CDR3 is TGTGCCTGGAGTCGGGGGAGTGAGCAGTTCTTC.